These 6 T cell receptor beta chains were sequenced from one sample in a study of CD8 T cells in Susac syndrome. RNA totalling about 0.45 to 1 ug underwent reverse transcription with random hexamers. One entry per CDR3 protein results from TCRdb running MiXCR on the immunoSEQ multiplex PCR reads. This table holds about 200,000 distinct CDR3 sequences, 90% to 95% found once. Sample: CD4+ T cells from PBMCs. The source is a human donor with Susac syndrome.

This rearrangement joins TRBV20-1 to TRBJ2-7; 7 bases agree with TRBD1. CDR3 length: 14 amino acids. V shed 6 bases, J shed 1 base, and the junction held 9 bases outside the gene matches. CDR1 DFQATT and CDR2 SNEGSKA come from the germline V gene (reference sequence). CDR3 DNA sequence: TGCAGTGCCTCAGGGACAGAAAATTCCTACGAGCAGTACTTC. Translated, it gives CSASGTENSYEQYF.

J is TRBJ1-6 and V is TRBV5-1, with TRBD1 as a possible D gene (6 bases). Germline loops: CDR1 SGHRS, CDR2 YFSETQ. Trimming took 4 bases from V and 5 from J, leaving 13 bases between them. CDR3 size: 15 residues. The DNA of the CDR3 is TGCGCCAGCAGCCTTTCGGACAGAGATAATTCACCCCTCCACTTT. It is translated as CASSLSDRDNSPLHF.

The CDR3 DNA reads TGTGCCAGCAGTTTCCCCGGGACTCAGGGACGTGAGCAGTTCTTC. This translates into CASSFPGTQGREQFF. This rearrangement joins TRBV27 to TRBJ2-1; maybe TRBD2 (6 bases). Germline loops: CDR1 MNHEY, CDR2 SMNVEV (reference sequence). The length of the CDR3 is 15 residues. V lost 3 bases and J lost 9, with 18 bases in between.

The chain has TRBV3-1 and TRBJ2-7; D is undetermined. Trimming removed 4 bases at V and 7 bases at J, with 17 bases between. The CDR3 spans 14 residues. CDR1 and CDR2 (germline): LGHDT, YNNKEL (reference sequence). CDR3 coding DNA: TGTGCCAGCAGCCCCGGACCGAGCAGCTTGGAGCAGTACTTC. Encoded protein: CASSPGPSSLEQYF.

The rearrangement links TRBV18 to TRBJ1-1, with 7 bases fitting TRBD1. CDR3 length: 15 residues. After removal of 6 bases from V and 5 bases from J, the junction contained 12 bases not matched to a gene. CDR1 is KGHSH and CDR2 is LQKENI in the germline V gene. CDR3 in amino acids: CASSLKQTGNTEAFF. The DNA of the CDR3 is TGTGCCAGCTCCCTGAAACAGACAGGGAATACTGAAGCTTTCTTT.

The genes are TRBV28 and TRBJ2-1; 8 positions match TRBD2. This CDR3 has 17 amino acids. V lost 2 bases to trimming and J lost 0 bases; unmatched junction nucleotides: 6. Germline V gene lookup returns CDR1 MDHEN and CDR2 SYDVKM. This CDR3 is CASSLSSGTSSYNEQFF. DNA for the CDR3: TGTGCCAGCAGTTTAAGTAGCGGGACGAGCTCCTACAATGAGCAGTTCTTC.